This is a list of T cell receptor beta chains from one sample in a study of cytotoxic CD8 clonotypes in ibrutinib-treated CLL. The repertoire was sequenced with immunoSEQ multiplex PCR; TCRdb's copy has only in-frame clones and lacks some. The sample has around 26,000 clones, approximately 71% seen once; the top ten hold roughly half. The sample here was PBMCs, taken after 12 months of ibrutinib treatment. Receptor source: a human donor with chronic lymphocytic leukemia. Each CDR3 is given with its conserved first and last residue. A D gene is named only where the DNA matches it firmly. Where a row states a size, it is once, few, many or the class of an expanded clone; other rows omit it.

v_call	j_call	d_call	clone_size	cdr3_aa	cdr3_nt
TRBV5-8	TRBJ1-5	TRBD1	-	CASNIGTGGNQPQHF	TGTGCCAGCAACATCGGGACAGGGGGGAATCAGCCCCAGCATTTT
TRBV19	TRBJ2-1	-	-	CASTETGIGGGTEQFF	TGTGCCAGTACAGAGACTGGAATTGGTGGGGGGACTGAGCAGTTCTTC
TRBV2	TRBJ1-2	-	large	CASSTAGGGNGYTF	TGTGCCAGCAGCACAGCGGGCGGTGGGAATGGCTACACCTTC
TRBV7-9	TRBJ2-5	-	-	CASSLGKTQYF	TGTGCCAGCAGCTTAGGGAAGACCCAGTACTTC
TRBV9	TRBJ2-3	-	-	CASSVLPGSHTDTQYF	TGTGCCAGCAGCGTACTTCCCGGGTCCCACACAGATACGCAGTATTTT
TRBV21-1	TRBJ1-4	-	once	CASSQVAIATREKLFF	TGTGCCAGCAGCCAGGTAGCCATAGCGACGAGGGAAAAACTGTTTTTT
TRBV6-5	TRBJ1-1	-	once	CASSLRRNTEAFF	TGTGCCAGCAGTCTGCGACGGAACACTGAAGCTTTCTTT
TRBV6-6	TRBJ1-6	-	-	CASSQYGGNSPLHF	TGTGCCAGCAGCCAATACGGGGGGAATTCACCCCTCCACTTT
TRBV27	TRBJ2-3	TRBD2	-	CASSHRLAGLVTDTQYF	TGTGCCAGCAGTCACCGATTAGCGGGACTCGTCACAGATACGCAGTATTTT
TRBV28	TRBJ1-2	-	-	CASRGEYGYTF	TGTGCCAGCAGGGGGGAGTATGGCTACACCTTC
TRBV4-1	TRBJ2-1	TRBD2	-	CASSRLGLVGDEQFF	TGCGCCAGCAGCCGACTCGGACTAGTGGGCGATGAGCAGTTCTTC
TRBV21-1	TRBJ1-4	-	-	CASQGVRTDEKLFF	TGTGCCAGCCAGGGGGTACGTACTGATGAAAAACTGTTTTTT
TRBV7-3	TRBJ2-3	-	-	CASSVDSYSTDTQYF	TGTGCCAGCAGCGTGGACAGTTATAGCACAGATACGCAGTATTTT
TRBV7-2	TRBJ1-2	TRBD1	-	CASSSRIFRTGYGYTF	TGTGCCAGCAGCTCAAGGATCTTCCGGACAGGCTATGGCTACACCTTC
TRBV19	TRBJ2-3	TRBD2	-	CASSITLAGADTQYF	TGTGCCAGTAGTATTACCCTAGCGGGGGCAGATACGCAGTATTTT
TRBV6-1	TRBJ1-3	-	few	CASSHTGSGNTIYF	TGTGCCAGCAGTCACACAGGCTCTGGAAACACCATATATTTT
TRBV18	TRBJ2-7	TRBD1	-	CASSHRQGYEQYF	TGTGCCAGCTCACATAGACAGGGGTACGAGCAGTACTTC
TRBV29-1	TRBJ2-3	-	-	CSVVSGADTQYF	TGCAGCGTTGTGTCGGGGGCAGATACGCAGTATTTT
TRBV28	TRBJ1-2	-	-	CASSLRPDGYTF	TGTGCCAGCAGTTTACGGCCTGATGGCTACACCTTC
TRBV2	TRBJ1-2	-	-	CASRRGDGYTF	TGTGCCAGCAGGCGTGGAGACGGCTACACCTTC
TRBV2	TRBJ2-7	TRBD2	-	CASSTDGGLAYEQYF	TGTGCCAGCAGTACCGACGGGGGACTAGCCTACGAGCAGTACTTC
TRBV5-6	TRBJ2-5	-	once	CASSHRQNWETQYF	TGTGCCAGCAGCCACCGACAGAATTGGGAGACCCAGTACTTC
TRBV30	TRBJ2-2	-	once	CAWNRDRGFGELFF	TGTGCCTGGAACCGGGACCGAGGGTTTGGGGAGCTGTTTTTT
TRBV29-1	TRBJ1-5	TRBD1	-	CSVVGGTGGANQPQHF	TGCAGCGTTGTCGGGGGGACAGGGGGGGCGAATCAGCCCCAGCATTTT
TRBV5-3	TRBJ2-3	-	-	CARSLEGADTQYF	TGTGCCAGAAGCTTGGAGGGGGCAGATACGCAGTATTTT
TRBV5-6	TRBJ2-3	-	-	CASSPGPGRTDTQYF	TGTGCCAGCAGCCCGGGTCCGGGGCGCACAGATACGCAGTATTTT
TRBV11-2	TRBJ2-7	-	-	CASSWPGGTGPYEQYF	TGTGCCAGCAGCTGGCCTGGAGGAACAGGCCCCTACGAGCAGTACTTC
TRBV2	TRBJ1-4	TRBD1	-	CASSDGQAGEKLFF	TGTGCCAGCAGTGATGGACAGGCGGGGGAAAAACTGTTTTTT
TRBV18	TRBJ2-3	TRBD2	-	CASSHGLAGTTSTDTQYF	TGTGCCAGCTCGCACGGACTAGCGGGGACCACTAGCACAGATACGCAGTATTTT
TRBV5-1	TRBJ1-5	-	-	CASSLGETGFGPGSQPQHF	TGCGCCAGCAGCTTGGGGGAAACAGGGTTCGGACCAGGGAGTCAGCCCCAGCATTTT